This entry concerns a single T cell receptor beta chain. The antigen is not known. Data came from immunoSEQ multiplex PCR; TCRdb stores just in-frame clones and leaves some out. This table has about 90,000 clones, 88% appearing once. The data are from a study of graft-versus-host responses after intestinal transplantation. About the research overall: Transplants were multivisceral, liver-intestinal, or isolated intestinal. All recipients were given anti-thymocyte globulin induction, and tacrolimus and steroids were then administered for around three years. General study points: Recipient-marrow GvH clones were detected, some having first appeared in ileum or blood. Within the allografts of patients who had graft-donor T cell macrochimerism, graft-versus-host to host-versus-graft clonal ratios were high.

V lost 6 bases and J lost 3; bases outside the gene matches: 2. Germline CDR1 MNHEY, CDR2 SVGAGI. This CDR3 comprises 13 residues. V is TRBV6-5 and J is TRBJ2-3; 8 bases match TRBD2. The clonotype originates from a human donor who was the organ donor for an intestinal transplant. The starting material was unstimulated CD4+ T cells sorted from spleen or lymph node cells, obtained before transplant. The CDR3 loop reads CASRVAGTDTQYF. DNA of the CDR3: TGTGCCAGCAGAGTAGCGGGGACAGATACGCAGTATTTT.